One and the same sample provided the 29 T cell receptor beta chains below, sequenced in a study of post-analysis software for immune sequencing data. Findings and caveats of the study: Among roughly five TRBV segments more frequent in patients than controls were TRBV5-6, TRBV5-1 and TRBV20-1.

These receptors lack a known antigen. Prepared libraries of TCR beta cDNA carried unique molecular identifiers. TCRdb re-derived calls from the PCR reads in MiXCR, one entry per CDR3 protein. The repertoire consists of some 690,000 distinct CDR3 sequences, with 55% to 60% occurring once and the leading ten covering over 9%. The sample consisted of blood. These receptors originate from a girl aged 2 to 10 with multiple sclerosis.

The chain links TRBV5-1 to TRBJ1-2; D remains unclear. Between the trimmed V and J ends, which lost 4 bases and 0 bases, there was a span of 13 bases. Germline-derived CDR1 and CDR2 are SGHRS and YFSETQ. The CDR3 sequence is 15 residues long. CDR3 nucleotides: TGCGCCAGCAGCCCAGGCAGGCCTACTAACTATGGCTACACCTTC. It codes for CASSPGRPTNYGYTF.

The V gene is TRBV29-1, the J gene TRBJ1-2; D gene ambiguous. From germline, CDR1 is SQVTM and CDR2 ANQGSEA. V lost 3 bases to trimming and J lost 7 bases, with 12 bases between them. CDR3 length equals 12 residues. CDR3 sequence (DNA): TGCAGCGTTGACGCGGGAGCCCTTGGCTACACCTTC. It specifies CSVDAGALGYTF. The full variable domain, rest sourced from reference TRBV29-1 and TRBJ1-2, is SAVISQKPSRDICQRGTSLTIQCQVDSQVTMMFWYRQQPGQSLTLIATANQGSEATYESGFVIDKFPISRPNLTFSTLTVSNMSPEDSSIYLCSVDAGALGYTFGSGTRLTVV.

V gene TRBV12-3 or TRBV12-4 combines with J gene TRBJ1-2; 10 bases fit TRBD1. V lost 2 bases, J lost 4 bases, and 4 bases stayed unmatched. This CDR3 has 15 amino acids. For the CDR3, the DNA is TGTGCCAGCAGTTTATGGGACAGGGGAGCCTATGGCTACACCTTC. It codes for CASSLWDRGAYGYTF.

The chain combines TRBV20-1 with TRBJ2-5; 13 positions agree with TRBD2. V shed 4 bases, J shed 0 bases, and the junction held 5 bases outside the gene matches. The CDR3 is 16 amino acids. Germline loops: CDR1 DFQATT, CDR2 SNEGSKA (reference sequence). The CDR3: CSATTSGGTYQETQYF. The DNA for the CDR3 is TGCAGTGCTACGACTAGCGGGGGGACTTACCAAGAGACCCAGTACTTC.

This chain uses TRBV5-5 with TRBJ2-1; D may be TRBD1 or TRBD2 (5 bases each). Germline V gene data show CDR1 as SGHKS and CDR2 as YYEKEE (reference sequence). This CDR3 has 15 amino acids. The V end was cut by 1 base, the J end by 6 bases, with 14 bases between. For the CDR3, the DNA is TGTGCCAGCAGCTTGCCGGGGTGGGGGAGCAATGAGCAGTTCTTC. Translating gives CASSLPGWGSNEQFF.

The rearrangement joins TRBV12-3 or TRBV12-4 to TRBJ1-1, with a tentative D call TRBD1 (5 bases). This CDR3 spans 14 amino acids. V lost 3 bases to trimming and J lost 1 base, with 9 bases between them. The DNA of the CDR3 is TGTGCCAGCAGTTTGGGGGAGACGAACACTGAAGCTTTCTTT. As protein: CASSLGETNTEAFF.

The V and J genes are TRBV3-1 and TRBJ1-4; D may be TRBD1 (6 bases). V shed 9 bases and J shed 11 bases, with 25 bases lying between them. This CDR3 region has 15 residues. Germline V CDR1 and CDR2: LGHDT, YNNKEL (reference sequence). CDR3 bases: TGTGCCAGTTACCACTCCGGAACAGGGTCGGAGAAACTGTTTTTT. The encoded protein is CASYHSGTGSEKLFF. The full variable domain, rest sourced from reference TRBV3-1 and TRBJ1-4, is DTAVSQTPKYLVTQMGNDKSIKCEQNLGHDTMYWYKQDSKKFLKIMFSYNNKELIINETVPNRFSPKSPDKAHLNLHINSLELGDSAVYFCASYHSGTGSEKLFFGSGTQLSVL.

The rearrangement links TRBV12-3 or TRBV12-4 to TRBJ2-1; 8 bases map to TRBD1. The CDR3 runs to 15 residues. V dropped 7 bases and J dropped 6; count of bases not matched to a gene: 11. The CDR3 protein is CASNSDREFGNEQFF. The CDR3, as DNA: TGTGCCAGCAACTCGGACAGGGAGTTCGGCAATGAGCAGTTCTTC.

This sequence joins TRBV7-2 and TRBJ2-3; 10 positions agree with TRBD2. With 4 bases clipped from V and 7 bases from J, the junction kept 11 bases outside the gene matches. CDR1 SGHTA and CDR2 FQGNSA come from the germline V gene. This CDR3 has 16 amino acids. The CDR3 here is CASSSRGSGGQNTQYF. DNA of the CDR3: TGTGCCAGCAGCTCCAGGGGTAGCGGGGGGCAGAATACGCAGTATTTT.

The chain joins TRBV3-1 to TRBJ2-5, with a possible D match to TRBD2 (6 bases). Germline V gene sequence: CDR1 LGHDT, CDR2 YNNKEL (reference sequence). The V gene lost 1 base and the J gene lost 4 bases, with 16 bases spanning the gap. The length of the CDR3 is 16 residues. The CDR3 spells CASSQGLVLFRETQYF. CDR3 DNA sequence: TGTGCCAGCAGCCAAGGACTAGTACTTTTTAGAGAGACCCAGTACTTC.

As for this clonotype: An end of the junction does not agree with germline; a read error may underlie this. The gene calls are TRBV7-2 and TRBJ2-6; D possibly matches TRBD1 or TRBD2 (5 bases each). The germline V gene encodes CDR1 SGHTA and CDR2 FQGNSA. The CDR3 has 15 amino acids. The CDR3 region has the DNA TGTGCCAGCAGCCAAAGGGGAGCTGGGGCCAACGTCCGGACTTTC. Translation gives CASSQRGAGANVRTF.

CDR3 in amino acids: CASSHGLAGGLTEETQYF. The CDR3 DNA is TGCGCCAGCAGCCATGGGCTAGCGGGGGGCCTAACCGAAGAGACCCAGTACTTC. The chain combines TRBV4-3 with TRBJ2-5; 11 nucleotides agree with TRBD2. The germline gives CDR1 LGHNA, CDR2 YSLEER. V trimming: 3 bases; J trimming: 3 bases; junction bases outside the gene matches: 12. The CDR3 is 18 residues long.

This chain joins TRBV7-9 and TRBJ2-1; 8 bases match TRBD1. The J call is doubtful: the DNA matches TRBJ2-7 better. The CDR3 extends over 15 amino acids. The V gene's germline CDR1 is SEHNR and CDR2 FQNEAQ (reference sequence). The CDR3 bases are TGTGCCAGCAGCTTAGGTGGACAGGGCCTCATCGAGCAGTACTTC. It yields the protein CASSLGGQGLIEQYF.

The rearrangement joins TRBV10-3 to TRBJ2-5, with D perhaps given as TRBD1 or TRBD2 (6 bases each). Germline V gene lookup returns CDR1 ENHRY and CDR2 SYGVKD. The CDR3 consists of 16 residues. V was trimmed by 3 bases and J by 5 bases, leaving 19 bases between them. The chain's CDR3 is CAISESTRGAGETQYF. The CDR3 nucleotides are TGTGCCATCAGTGAATCCACAAGGGGGGCTGGGGAGACCCAGTACTTC.

V is TRBV20-1 and J is TRBJ2-7; TRBD2 matches at 7 bases. This CDR3 is 13 amino acids long. V was pared by 3 bases and J by 3 bases, with 5 bases of the junction left unmatched. Per germline, CDR1 DFQATT and CDR2 SNEGSKA (reference sequence). CDR3 loop: CSASRGEVYEQYF. The CDR3 DNA reads TGCAGTGCTAGCCGGGGGGAGGTCTACGAGCAGTACTTC.

This clonotype came up once. V usage is TRBV4-3 and J usage is TRBJ1-1; tentatively, D is TRBD1 (6 bases). Germline CDR1 and CDR2: LGHNA and YSLEER. The CDR3 contains 15 residues. With 0 bases removed from V and 5 bases from J, the gap between germline ends came to 13 bases. The CDR3, as DNA: TGCGCCAGCAGCCAAGATCAAGGGAGGGGGACTGAAGCTTTCTTT. Its translation: CASSQDQGRGTEAFF.

The chain links TRBV2 to TRBJ2-5, with D maybe TRBD2 (6 bases). The end of the DNA aligns better with TRBJ2-7, so the J call may be wrong. Germline CDR1 reads SNHLY; CDR2 reads FYNNEI. There are 13 residues in the CDR3. The CDR3 sequence is CASSEALGGEQYF. The CDR3 DNA is TGTGCCAGCAGTGAAGCGCTGGGGGGCGAGCAGTACTTC.

This clonotype was observed a few times. The chain has TRBV5-1 and TRBJ1-5, with D maybe TRBD1 (6 bases). The CDR3 runs 16 residues. Germline loops: CDR1 SGHRS, CDR2 YFSETQ. The CDR3 DNA sequence: TGCGCTTCGACCTCCCCGGGGGCTGAACCTTATCAGCCCCAGCATTTT. Protein sequence: CASTSPGAEPYQPQHF.

This clonotype was detected only a few times. The J gene is TRBJ2-1, the V gene TRBV6-2 or TRBV6-3; D is unclear. The CDR3 has 15 amino acids. Germline CDR1 is MNHEY and CDR2 is SVGEGT. V was clipped by 0 bases and J by 1 base, with 7 bases between them. CDR3 nucleotides: TGTGCCAGCAGTTACTCGCGATTTTCCTACAATGAGCAGTTCTTC. It translates to CASSYSRFSYNEQFF.

V gene TRBV5-1 combines with J gene TRBJ2-7; TRBD2 aligns across 10 bases. CDR3 length: 17 residues. Per the germline V gene, CDR1 is SGHRS and CDR2 is YFSETQ. With V trimmed by 4 bases and J by 2 bases, 12 bases remained unmatched. The CDR3 DNA reads as TGCGCCAGCAGCGGCTCGCTAGCGGGAGCCATCGCCTACGAGCAGTACTTC. Amino acid sequence: CASSGSLAGAIAYEQYF.

This chain uses TRBV5-1 with TRBJ2-3; 11 positions match TRBD2. The CDR3 sequence is 16 residues long. Germline CDR1 and CDR2: SGHRS and YFSETQ. V trimming: 4 bases; J trimming: 1 base; junction bases outside the gene matches: 5. The CDR3 DNA reads as TGCGCCAGCAGCGCTCTACTAGCGGGGGGCACAGATACGCAGTATTTT. This encodes CASSALLAGGTDTQYF.

The chain combines TRBV20-1 with TRBJ2-4; 9 bases agree with TRBD1. TRBJ2-7 explains the end of the DNA better; the J call may be wrong. The CDR3 extends over 14 amino acids. The V gene's germline CDR1 is DFQATT and CDR2 SNEGSKA (reference sequence). CDR3 protein: CSAPPGTGRYEQYF. The CDR3 DNA is TGCAGTGCCCCCCCCGGGACAGGGCGATACGAGCAGTACTTC.

This chain connects TRBV11-2 to TRBJ2-3; D is unclear. CDR1 and CDR2 (germline): SGHAT, FQNNGV. This CDR3 has 17 amino acids. V was shortened by 3 bases and J by 4 bases, with 20 bases between the two germline ends. The CDR3 nucleotides read TGTGCCAGCAGCTTTACGGCCCGATCCCTACTTGCAGATACGCAGTATTTT. As protein: CASSFTARSLLADTQYF. The complete variable domain, with remaining parts taken from reference TRBV11-2 and TRBJ2-3, reads EAGVAQSPRYKIIEKRQSVAFWCNPISGHATLYWYQQILGQGPKLLIQFQNNGVVDDSQLPKDRFSAERLKGVDSTLKIQPAKLEDSAVYLCASSFTARSLLADTQYFGPGTRLTVL.

In its sample, this clonotype was seen once. The rearrangement links TRBV29-1 to TRBJ2-7, with TRBD1 identical over 11 bases. The CDR3 extends over 14 amino acids. Losses at the gene ends were 5 bases for V and 0 bases for J; bases not matched to a gene: 3. The germline gives CDR1 SQVTM, CDR2 ANQGSEA. The CDR3 protein is CSVRDRGASYEQYF. CDR3 sequence (DNA): TGCAGCGTTCGGGACAGGGGGGCCTCCTACGAGCAGTACTTC.

The chain links TRBV5-1 to TRBJ2-1; possibly TRBD1 for D (6 bases). From germline, CDR1 is SGHRS and CDR2 YFSETQ. The CDR3 runs to 16 residues. The germline V and J ends were trimmed by 0 bases and 8 bases, with 18 bases remaining between them. This CDR3 reads CASSLALSGAYDEQFF. For the CDR3, the DNA is TGCGCCAGCAGCTTGGCATTGTCAGGGGCGTACGATGAGCAGTTCTTC.

The table lists this clonotype with a few counts. The chain combines TRBV27 with TRBJ1-2, with D maybe TRBD1 (6 bases). Germline CDR1 MNHEY, CDR2 SMNVEV (reference sequence). This CDR3 is 16 amino acids long. V was pared by 5 bases and J by 1 base, with 17 bases between. CDR3 protein: CASSPTTGGNNYGYTF. The CDR3 DNA reads as TGTGCCAGCAGTCCCACTACGGGGGGCAATAACTATGGCTACACCTTC.

This clonotype was found once. The V gene is TRBV2, the J gene TRBJ1-4, with D uncertain. V gave up 10 bases and J gave up 5 bases, with 17 bases separating them. This CDR3 is built from 14 residues. The germline gives CDR1 SNHLY, CDR2 FYNNEI. CDR3 DNA sequence: TGTGCCACACGAGGCGCGGCTGGGAATGAAAAACTGTTTTTT. Amino acid sequence: CATRGAAGNEKLFF. The full variable domain, its missing parts supplied by reference TRBV2 and TRBJ1-4, is EPEVTQTPSHQVTQMGQEVILRCVPISNHLYFYWYRQILGQKVEFLVSFYNNEISEKSEIFDDQFSVERPDGSNFTLKIRSTKLEDSAMYFCATRGAAGNEKLFFGSGTQLSVL.

V is TRBV7-9 and J is TRBJ1-4; tentative D call: TRBD1 (5 bases). The CDR3 is 18 amino acids. Per the germline V gene, CDR1 is SEHNR and CDR2 is FQNEAQ (reference sequence). V lost 5 bases and J lost 5, with 24 bases in between. CDR3 coding DNA: TGTGCCAGCAGCCTAGTGGGGCCGGCCTACCCCCCAAATGAAAAACTGTTTTTT. The encoded protein is CASSLVGPAYPPNEKLFF. The entire variable domain, with the rest obtained from reference TRBV7-9 and TRBJ1-4, is as follows: DTGVSQNPRHKITKRGQNVTFRCDPISEHNRLYWYRQTLGQGPEFLTYFQNEAQLEKSRLLSDRFSAERPKGSFSTLEIQRTEQGDSAMYLCASSLVGPAYPPNEKLFFGSGTQLSVL.

The sample holds a few counts of this clonotype. The chain couples TRBV7-2 to TRBJ2-5, with 8 bases lining up with TRBD2. CDR1 is SGHTA, CDR2 FQGNSA, per germline. The CDR3 totals 15 residues. V was pared by 5 bases and J by 5 bases, with 10 bases of the junction left unmatched. The CDR3 bases are TGTGCCAGCAGCGCAAACGGGAGGGCTGGGGAGACCCAGTACTTC. It is translated as CASSANGRAGETQYF.